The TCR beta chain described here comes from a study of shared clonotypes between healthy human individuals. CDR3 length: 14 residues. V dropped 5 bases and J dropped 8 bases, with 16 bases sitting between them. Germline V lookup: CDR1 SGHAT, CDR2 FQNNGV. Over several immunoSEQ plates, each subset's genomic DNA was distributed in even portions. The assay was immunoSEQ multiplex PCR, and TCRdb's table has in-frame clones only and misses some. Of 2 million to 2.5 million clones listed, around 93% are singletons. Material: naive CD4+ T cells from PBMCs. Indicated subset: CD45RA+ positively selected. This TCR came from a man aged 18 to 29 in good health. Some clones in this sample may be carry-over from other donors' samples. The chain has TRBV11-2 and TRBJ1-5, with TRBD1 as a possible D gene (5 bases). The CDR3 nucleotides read TGTGCCAGCAGCCCCGGGACGCCAGAAGAGCCCCAGCATTTT. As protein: CASSPGTPEEPQHF.